The next 8 T cell receptor beta chains were all read from a single sample in a study of T cell repertoires in cytomegalovirus infection. TCRdb re-called the reads through MiXCR, storing one row per CDR3 protein. The table lists over 250,000 distinct CDR3 sequences, around 20% of them singletons. These receptors lack a known antigen. Sequences were derived from cultured PBMCs, sampled from culture after CMV antigen stimulation. Every receptor here comes from a human donor in good health (CMV status not recorded). Some clones in this sample may be carry-over from other donors' samples.

This clonotype has ten or more counts. This rearrangement joins TRBV7-6 to TRBJ2-1; 7 positions match TRBD2. J was trimmed by 1 base and V by 2 bases; bases with no gene match: 2. The CDR3 length is 15 residues. Germline assignment: CDR1 SGHVS and CDR2 FNYEAQ. In nucleotides, the CDR3 is TGTGCCAGCAGCTTACGGCGGGGGTCCTACAATGAGCAGTTCTTC. It codes for CASSLRRGSYNEQFF.

This clonotype has only a few counts. The chain employs TRBV4-1 and TRBJ2-7, with 11 nucleotides matching TRBD2. The junction had 4 bases not matched to a gene; V was cut back by 3 bases and J by 3 bases. The V gene's germline CDR1 is MGHRA and CDR2 YSYEKL. This CDR3 is 15 amino acids long. DNA for the CDR3: TGCGCCAGCAGCCAGCCCACTAGCGGGAGCTACGAGCAGTACTTC. It yields the protein CASSQPTSGSYEQYF.

The chain combines TRBV2 with TRBJ2-4, with D perhaps matching TRBD1 (6 bases). CDR3 length equals 14 residues. Germline V gene data show CDR1 as SNHLY and CDR2 as FYNNEI. V was pared by 3 bases and J by 8 bases, with 14 bases between. CDR3 region: CASSDMTGGDIQYF. The DNA of the CDR3 is TGTGCCAGCAGTGATATGACAGGTGGGGACATTCAGTACTTC.

This clonotype was counted between two and nine times. This sequence joins TRBV19 and TRBJ1-5; D is possibly TRBD1 (5 bases). V lost 3 bases and J lost 0, with 15 bases in between. Germline V gives CDR1 LNHDA, CDR2 SQIVND (reference sequence). This CDR3 comprises 17 residues. CDR3 coding DNA: TGTGCCAGTAGTATTTTCGGGACGCCACTTAGCAATCAGCCCCAGCATTTT. Translation gives CASSIFGTPLSNQPQHF.

There are many counts of this clonotype. The chain carries TRBV7-2 and TRBJ1-1, with D hard to call. Germline CDR1 SGHTA, CDR2 FQGNSA. This CDR3 comprises 14 residues. Trimming took off 5 bases at V and 0 bases at J, with 10 bases between the two ends. CDR3 region: CASSVTRLNTEAFF. Here the CDR3 DNA reads TGTGCCAGCAGCGTTACGAGGTTGAACACTGAAGCTTTCTTT.

The chain joins TRBV7-6 to TRBJ2-7; D may be TRBD2 (5 bases). Germline V gene lookup returns CDR1 SGHVS and CDR2 FNYEAQ. V lost 4 bases and J lost 4, with 23 bases in between. The CDR3 contains 17 residues. In DNA, the CDR3 is TGTGCCAGCAGCTCTCTCGGTCCAGGAGGAATAAGATACGAGCAGTACTTC. Protein product: CASSSLGPGGIRYEQYF.

This clonotype was seen only a few times. The chain employs TRBV24-1 and TRBJ2-1, with 15 bases aligning to TRBD2. V was clipped by 2 bases and J by 0 bases; unmatched bases: 4. Per the germline V gene, CDR1 is KGHDR and CDR2 is SFDVKD. This CDR3 region has 19 residues. This CDR3 reads CATSDWGLAGGGSYNEQFF. The CDR3, as DNA: TGTGCCACCAGTGATTGGGGACTAGCGGGAGGTGGCTCCTACAATGAGCAGTTCTTC.

This clonotype was seen a few times. J is TRBJ2-1 and V is TRBV6-1; D gene ambiguous. Germline CDR1 reads MNHNS; CDR2 reads SASEGT. The ends were cut back, 6 bases at V and 4 bases at J, with 13 bases in the middle. CDR3 length: 14 residues. CDR3 protein: CASRRVQEYNEQFF. CDR3 DNA: TGTGCCAGCAGAAGGGTACAAGAGTACAATGAGCAGTTCTTC.